What follows describes a single T cell receptor beta chain. A single record per CDR3 protein comes from TCRdb applying MiXCR to the 5' RACE reads. The sample lists 470,000 or so distinct CDR3 sequences, 20% to 30% occurring once. The data belong to a study of identical twins. The germline V gene encodes CDR1 SGHAT and CDR2 FQNNGV. Losses at the gene ends were 4 bases for V and 4 bases for J; bases not matched to a gene: 17. The CDR3 totals 18 residues. This sample also belongs to another study, concerning T cells expressing NK-cell markers.

Source material: CD4+ T cells sorted from blood. V usage is TRBV11-2 and J usage is TRBJ2-3; 7 bases fit TRBD2. The origin of this receptor is a woman aged 18-29 years in good health. This CDR3 reads CASSSVPSRLARADTQYF. CDR3 sequence (DNA): TGTGCCAGCAGCTCAGTACCAAGTCGACTAGCTAGGGCAGATACGCAGTATTTT.